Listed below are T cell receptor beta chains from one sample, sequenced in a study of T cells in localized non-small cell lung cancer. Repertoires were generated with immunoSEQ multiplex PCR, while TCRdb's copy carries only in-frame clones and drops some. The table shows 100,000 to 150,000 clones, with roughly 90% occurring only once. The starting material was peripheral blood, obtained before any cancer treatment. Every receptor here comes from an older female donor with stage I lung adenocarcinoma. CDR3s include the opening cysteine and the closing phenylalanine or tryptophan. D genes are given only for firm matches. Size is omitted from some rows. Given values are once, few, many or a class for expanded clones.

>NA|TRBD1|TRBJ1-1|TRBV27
TGTGCCAGCAGCTCTGGGACAGAGACTGAAGCTTTCTTT
CASSSGTETEAFF
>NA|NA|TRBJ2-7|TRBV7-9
TGTGCCAGCAGGGGTTCGAGTCTCTACGAGCAGTACTTC
CASRGSSLYEQYF
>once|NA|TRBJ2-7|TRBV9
TGTGCCAGCAGCGTAGCCAGGGGGGCTGCGGAGCAGTACTTC
CASSVARGAAEQYF
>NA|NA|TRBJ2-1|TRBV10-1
TGCGCCAGCAGTGGTCCCCAGGGCTCCTACAATGAGCAGTTCTTC
CASSGPQGSYNEQFF
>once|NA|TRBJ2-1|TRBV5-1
TGCGCCAGCAGCGCGTACGCAGGGGGGTCCTACAATGAGCAGTTCTTC
CASSAYAGGSYNEQFF
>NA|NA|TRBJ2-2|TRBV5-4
TGTGCCAGCAGCTTCCCGGGAGCCCCGAACACCGGGGAGCTGTTTTTT
CASSFPGAPNTGELFF
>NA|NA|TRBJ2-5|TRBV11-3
TGTGCCAGCAGCCCCGGCCTGGGAGAGAAAGAGACCCAGTACTTC
CASSPGLGEKETQYF
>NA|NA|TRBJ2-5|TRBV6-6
TGTGCCAGCAGGCGCGGGCCCGGGGAGACCCAGTACTTC
CASRRGPGETQYF
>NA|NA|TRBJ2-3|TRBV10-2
TGCGCCAGCAAATCAACTTTTTTCACAGATACGCAGTATTTT
CASKSTFFTDTQYF
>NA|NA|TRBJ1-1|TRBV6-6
TGTGCCAGCAGTTATCTTAATTCTAACACTGAAGCTTTCTTT
CASSYLNSNTEAFF
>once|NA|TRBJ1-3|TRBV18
TGTGCCAGCTCACCGAAGGGACACAACTCTGGAAACACCATATATTTT
CASSPKGHNSGNTIYF
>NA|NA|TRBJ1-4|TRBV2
TGTGCCAGCAGTGTGGGACGCGAAAAACTGTTTTTT
CASSVGREKLFF
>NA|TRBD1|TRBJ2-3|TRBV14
TGTGCCAGCAGCCAAACGACAGGGGGCTCAGATACGCAGTATTTT
CASSQTTGGSDTQYF
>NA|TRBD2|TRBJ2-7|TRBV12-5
TGTGCTAGTGGTTTGGGTGGACTAGCGGGATCTTACGAGCAGTACTTC
CASGLGGLAGSYEQYF
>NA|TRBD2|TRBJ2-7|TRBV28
TGTGCCAGATGGGAGCGGGATATCGGCCACGAGCAGTACTTC
CARWERDIGHEQYF
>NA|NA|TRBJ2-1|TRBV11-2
TGTGCCAGCAACGGCGCCCTATACAATGAGCAGTTCTTC
CASNGALYNEQFF
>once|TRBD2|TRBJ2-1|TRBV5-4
TGTGCCAGCAGCGGCGGACTAGCGGTCGCCTACAATGAGCAGTTCTTC
CASSGGLAVAYNEQFF
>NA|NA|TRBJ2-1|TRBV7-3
TGTGCCAGCAGCTTACTAGCAGACTACAATGAGCAGTTCTTC
CASSLLADYNEQFF
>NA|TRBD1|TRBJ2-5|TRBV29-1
TGCAGCGTTGAAGAGCAACAGGGGGCGGGGGAGACCCAGTACTTC
CSVEEQQGAGETQYF
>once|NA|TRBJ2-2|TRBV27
TGTGCCAGCAGCCCGTGGGGCACCGGGGAGCTGTTTTTT
CASSPWGTGELFF
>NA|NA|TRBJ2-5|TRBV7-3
TGTGCCAGCAGCGCGGGACACCGAATGGAGACCCAGTACTTC
CASSAGHRMETQYF
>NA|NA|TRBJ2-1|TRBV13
TGTGCCAGCAGCTTAGGCGGGGGACACAATGAGCAGTTCTTC
CASSLGGGHNEQFF
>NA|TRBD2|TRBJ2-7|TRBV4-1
TGCGCCAGCAGCGAGGGGACTAGCGAGAGTTACTCCTACGAGCAGTACTTC
CASSEGTSESYSYEQYF
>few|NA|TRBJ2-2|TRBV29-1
TGCAGCGGCTCGACTACTAACAAAAACACCGGGGAGCTGTTTTTT
CSGSTTNKNTGELFF
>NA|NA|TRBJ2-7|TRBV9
TGTGCCAGCAGCGTAGGTCCGTTTAGGGACGAGCAGTACTTC
CASSVGPFRDEQYF
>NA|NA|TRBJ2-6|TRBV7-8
TGTGCCAGCAGGGGTAAAAACGGGGGCAATGGGGCCAACGTCCTGACTTTC
CASRGKNGGNGANVLTF
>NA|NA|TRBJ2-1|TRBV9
TGTGCCAGCAGCGTAGCTGGGGGAGTATGGGATGAGCAGTTCTTC
CASSVAGGVWDEQFF
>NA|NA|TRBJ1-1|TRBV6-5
TGTGCCAGCAAAAGGCAGGGAGGGACTGAAGCTTTCTTT
CASKRQGGTEAFF
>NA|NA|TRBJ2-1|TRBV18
TGTGCCAGCTCTGCCGTGAGGGGGGTCGTCAATGAGCAGTTCTTC
CASSAVRGVVNEQFF
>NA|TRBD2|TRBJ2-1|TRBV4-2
TGTGCCAGCAGCCACCTCGGACTAGCGGGACCTCCGAGCTCCTACAATGAGCAGTTCTTC
CASSHLGLAGPPSSYNEQFF
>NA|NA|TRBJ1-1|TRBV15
TGTGCCACCAGCAGAGATAACGGGTGGGAAGCTTTCTTT
CATSRDNGWEAFF
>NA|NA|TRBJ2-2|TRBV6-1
TGTGCCAGCACTTTCGGGGGACATCGGACCGGGGAGCTGTTTTTT
CASTFGGHRTGELFF
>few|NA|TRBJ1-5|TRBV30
TGTGCCTGGACCAAGGGTCTTACGGGGCCCCAGCATTTT
CAWTKGLTGPQHF
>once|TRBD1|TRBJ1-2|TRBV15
TGTGCCACCAGCAGAGATCGGGACAGGGGGTTGAGTGGCTACACCTTC
CATSRDRDRGLSGYTF
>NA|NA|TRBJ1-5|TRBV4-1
TGCGCCAGCAGCCATAATAGCAATCAGCCCCAGCATTTT
CASSHNSNQPQHF
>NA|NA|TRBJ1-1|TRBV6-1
TGTGCCAGCAGTGGAGCTGGGAACACTGAAGCTTTCTTT
CASSGAGNTEAFF
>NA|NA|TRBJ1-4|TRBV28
TGTGCCAGCAGTTTTGGAGGTGAAAAACTGTTTTTT
CASSFGGEKLFF
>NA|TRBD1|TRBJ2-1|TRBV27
TGTGCCAGCAAATCACCGGGACAGGGGGACGATGAGCAGTTCTTC
CASKSPGQGDDEQFF
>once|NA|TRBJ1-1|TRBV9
TGTGCCAGCAGCGTAGTGGGGGGTCCCACTGAAGCTTTCTTT
CASSVVGGPTEAFF
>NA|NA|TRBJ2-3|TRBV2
TGTGCCAGCAGTTCCGAGGGGGGAAGCACAGATACGCAGTATTTT
CASSSEGGSTDTQYF
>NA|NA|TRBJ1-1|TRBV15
TGTGCCACCAGCAGAGGGGGTTTGGGGGGTGGTACTGAAGCTTTCTTT
CATSRGGLGGGTEAFF
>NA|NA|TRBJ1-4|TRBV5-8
TGTGCCAGCAGTAAGACAGCAACTAATGAAAAACTGTTTTTT
CASSKTATNEKLFF
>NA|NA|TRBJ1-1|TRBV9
TGTGCCAGCAGCGTAGAAGGTAGGTGGCAGGGCGCCACTGAAGCTTTCTTT
CASSVEGRWQGATEAFF
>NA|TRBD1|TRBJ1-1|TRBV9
TGTGCCAGCAGCGTAGTTGACAGGGCCCCCACTGAAGCTTTCTTT
CASSVVDRAPTEAFF
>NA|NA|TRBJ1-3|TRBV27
TGTGCCAGCAGTCCAGGACTTGCTGGAAACACCATATATTTT
CASSPGLAGNTIYF
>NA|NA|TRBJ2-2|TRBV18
TGTGCCAGCTCACCACGGGGGGCAGGGACGAACACCGGGGAGCTGTTTTTT
CASSPRGAGTNTGELFF
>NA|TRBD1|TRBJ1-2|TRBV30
TGTGCCTGGAGTTCCCACCGGGACAGCTCTAGCTTTAACTATGGCTACACCTTC
CAWSSHRDSSSFNYGYTF
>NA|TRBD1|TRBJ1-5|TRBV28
TGTGCCAGCAGTCCCGAGACAGGGAATAGCAATCAGCCCCAGCATTTT
CASSPETGNSNQPQHF
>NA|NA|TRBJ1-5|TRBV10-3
TGTGCCATCAGTGAGGCAGGGGAGGTGCAGCCCCAGCATTTT
CAISEAGEVQPQHF
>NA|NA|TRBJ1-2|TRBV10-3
TGTGCCATCAGTGAGGTTTACGGCTACACCTTC
CAISEVYGYTF